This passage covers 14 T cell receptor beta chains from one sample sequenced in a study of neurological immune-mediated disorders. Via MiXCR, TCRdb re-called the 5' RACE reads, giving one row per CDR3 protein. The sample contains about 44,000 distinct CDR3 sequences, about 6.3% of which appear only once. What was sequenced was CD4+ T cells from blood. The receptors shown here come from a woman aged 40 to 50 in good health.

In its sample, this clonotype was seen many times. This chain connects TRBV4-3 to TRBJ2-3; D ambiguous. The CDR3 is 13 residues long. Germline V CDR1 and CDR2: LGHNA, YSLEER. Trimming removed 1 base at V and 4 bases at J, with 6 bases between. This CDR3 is CASSQGRADTQYF. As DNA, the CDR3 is TGCGCCAGCAGCCAAGGACGTGCAGATACGCAGTATTTT.

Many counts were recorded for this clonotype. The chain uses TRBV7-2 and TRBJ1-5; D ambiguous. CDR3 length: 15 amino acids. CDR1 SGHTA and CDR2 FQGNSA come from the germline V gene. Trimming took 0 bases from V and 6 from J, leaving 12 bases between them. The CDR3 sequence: CASSLASGAGQPQHF. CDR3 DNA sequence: TGTGCCAGCAGCTTAGCTTCGGGAGCGGGTCAGCCCCAGCATTTT.

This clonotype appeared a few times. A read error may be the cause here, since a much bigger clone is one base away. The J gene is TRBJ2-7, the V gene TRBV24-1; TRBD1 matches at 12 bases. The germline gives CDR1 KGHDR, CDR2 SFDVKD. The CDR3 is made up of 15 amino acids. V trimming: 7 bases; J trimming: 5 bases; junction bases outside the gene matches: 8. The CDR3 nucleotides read TGTGCCACCAGCCCAACGGGACAGGGGGCCAACGAGCAGTACTTC. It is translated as CATSPTGQGANEQYF.

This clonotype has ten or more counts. CDR3 in amino acids: CASKGRGTDTQYF. The CDR3 DNA reads as TGTGCCAGCAAGGGACGGGGCACAGATACGCAGTATTTT. V gene TRBV2 combines with J gene TRBJ2-3; the D call may be TRBD1 or TRBD2 (5 bases each). The CDR3 has 13 residues. Germline CDR1 SNHLY, CDR2 FYNNEI. V lost 7 bases to trimming and J lost 1 base, with 9 bases between them.

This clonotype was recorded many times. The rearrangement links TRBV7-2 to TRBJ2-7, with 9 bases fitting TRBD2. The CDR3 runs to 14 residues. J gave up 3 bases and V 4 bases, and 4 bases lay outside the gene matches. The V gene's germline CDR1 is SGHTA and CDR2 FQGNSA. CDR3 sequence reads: CASSSTSGYYEQYF. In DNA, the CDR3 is TGTGCCAGCAGCTCGACTAGCGGATACTACGAGCAGTACTTC.

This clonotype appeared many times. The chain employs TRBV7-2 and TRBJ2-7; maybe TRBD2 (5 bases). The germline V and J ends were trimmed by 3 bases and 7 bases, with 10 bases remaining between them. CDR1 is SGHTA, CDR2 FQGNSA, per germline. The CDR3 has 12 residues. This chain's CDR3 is CASSFERGEQYF. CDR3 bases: TGTGCCAGCAGCTTCGAACGGGGAGAGCAGTACTTC. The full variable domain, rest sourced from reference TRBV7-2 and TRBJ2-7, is GAGVSQSPSNKVTEKGKDVELRCDPISGHTALYWYRQSLGQGLEFLIYFQGNSAPDKSGLPSDRFSAERTGGSVSTLTIQRTQQEDSAVYLCASSFERGEQYFGPGTRLTVT.

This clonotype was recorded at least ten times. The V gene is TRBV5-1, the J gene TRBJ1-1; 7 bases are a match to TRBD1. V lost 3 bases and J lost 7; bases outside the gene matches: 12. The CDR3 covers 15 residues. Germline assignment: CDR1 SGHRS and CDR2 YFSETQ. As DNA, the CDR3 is TGCGCCAGCAGCTCCGGCGACAGGGACGCAAATGAAGCTTTCTTT. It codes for CASSSGDRDANEAFF.

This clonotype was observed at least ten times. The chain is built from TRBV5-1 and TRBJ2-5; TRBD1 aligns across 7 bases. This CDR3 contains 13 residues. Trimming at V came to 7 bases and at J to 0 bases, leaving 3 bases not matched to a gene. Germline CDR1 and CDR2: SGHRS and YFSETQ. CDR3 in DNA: TGCGCCAGCTCGGGACAGAACCAAGAGACCCAGTACTTC. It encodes CASSGQNQETQYF.

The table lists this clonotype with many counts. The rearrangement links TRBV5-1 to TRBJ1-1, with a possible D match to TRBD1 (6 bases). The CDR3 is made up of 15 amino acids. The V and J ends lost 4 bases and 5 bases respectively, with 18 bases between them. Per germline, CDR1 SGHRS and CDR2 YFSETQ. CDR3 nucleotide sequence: TGCGCCAGCAGCGCCACACAGGGAGAGGGAACTGAAGCTTTCTTT. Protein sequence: CASSATQGEGTEAFF.

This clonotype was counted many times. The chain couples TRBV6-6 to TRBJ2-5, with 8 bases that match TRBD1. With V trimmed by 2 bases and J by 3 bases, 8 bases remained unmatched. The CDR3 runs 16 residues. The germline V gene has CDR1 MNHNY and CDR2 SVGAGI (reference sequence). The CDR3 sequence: CASSYLPQTGEETQYF. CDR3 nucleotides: TGTGCCAGCAGTTACCTACCCCAGACAGGGGAAGAGACCCAGTACTTC.

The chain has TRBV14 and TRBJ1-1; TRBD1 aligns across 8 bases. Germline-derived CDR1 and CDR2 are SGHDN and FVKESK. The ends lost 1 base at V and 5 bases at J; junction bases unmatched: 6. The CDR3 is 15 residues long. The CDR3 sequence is CASSQAWTGRTEAFF. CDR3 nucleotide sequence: TGTGCCAGCAGCCAAGCCTGGACAGGGCGGACTGAAGCTTTCTTT.

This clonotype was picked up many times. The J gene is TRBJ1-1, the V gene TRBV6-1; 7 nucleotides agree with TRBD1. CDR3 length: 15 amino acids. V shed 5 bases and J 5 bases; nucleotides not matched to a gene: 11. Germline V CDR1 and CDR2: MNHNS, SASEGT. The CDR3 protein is CASSSRDSYGTEAFF. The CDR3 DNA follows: TGTGCCAGCAGTAGCCGGGACAGCTATGGGACTGAAGCTTTCTTT.

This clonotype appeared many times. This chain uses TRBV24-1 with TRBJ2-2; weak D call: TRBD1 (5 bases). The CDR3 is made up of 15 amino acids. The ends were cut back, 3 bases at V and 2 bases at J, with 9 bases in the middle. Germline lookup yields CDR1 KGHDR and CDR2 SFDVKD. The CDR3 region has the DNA TGTGCCACCAGTGATGTGACAGCTAACACCGGGGAGCTGTTTTTT. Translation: CATSDVTANTGELFF.

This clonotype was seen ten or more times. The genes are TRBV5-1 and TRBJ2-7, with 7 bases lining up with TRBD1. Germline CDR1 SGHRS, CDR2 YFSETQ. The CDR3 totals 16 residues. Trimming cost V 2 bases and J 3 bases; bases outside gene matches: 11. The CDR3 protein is CASSLIPGQPNYEQYF. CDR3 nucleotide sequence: TGCGCCAGCAGCTTAATACCGGGACAGCCTAACTACGAGCAGTACTTC.